Below, 3 T cell receptor beta chains from the same sample are listed, as sequenced in a study of identical twins. TCRdb itself ran the 5' RACE reads through MiXCR, one entry per CDR3 protein. The data show a few hundred thousand distinct CDR3 sequences, approximately 16% seen once. The sample also formed part of further work on yellow fever vaccine responses in identical twins.

The specimen sequenced was CD4+ T cells sorted from blood. The origin of the receptors is a woman aged 18 to 35 in good health.

This clonotype was detected only a few times. CDR3 protein: CASSYLAGGSYEQYF. CDR3 nucleotide sequence: TGTGCCAGCAGTTATCTAGCGGGGGGCTCCTACGAGCAGTACTTC. The chain combines TRBV7-9 with TRBJ2-7, with 11 nucleotides matching TRBD2. V dropped 6 bases and J dropped 0; count of bases not matched to a gene: 4. The germline gives CDR1 SEHNR, CDR2 FQNEAQ (reference sequence). The CDR3 spans 15 residues.

This clonotype showed up just a few times. V usage is TRBV7-2 and J usage is TRBJ2-3; 8 positions match TRBD2. The germline gives CDR1 SGHTA, CDR2 FQGNSA. The CDR3 runs to 15 residues. The V gene end was trimmed by 4 bases and the J gene end by 2 bases; junction bases not matched to a gene: 5. CDR3 sequence: CASSWRGAHTDTQYF. The CDR3 DNA is TGTGCCAGCAGCTGGCGGGGGGCCCACACAGATACGCAGTATTTT.

V and J are TRBV5-1 and TRBJ1-2; TRBD1 matches at 8 bases. J gave up 5 bases and V 0 bases, and 3 bases lay outside the gene matches. This CDR3 contains 14 residues. Per germline, CDR1 SGHRS and CDR2 YFSETQ. This CDR3 reads CASSLDRQGYGYTF. The CDR3 nucleotides are TGCGCCAGCAGCTTGGATAGACAGGGGTATGGCTACACCTTC.